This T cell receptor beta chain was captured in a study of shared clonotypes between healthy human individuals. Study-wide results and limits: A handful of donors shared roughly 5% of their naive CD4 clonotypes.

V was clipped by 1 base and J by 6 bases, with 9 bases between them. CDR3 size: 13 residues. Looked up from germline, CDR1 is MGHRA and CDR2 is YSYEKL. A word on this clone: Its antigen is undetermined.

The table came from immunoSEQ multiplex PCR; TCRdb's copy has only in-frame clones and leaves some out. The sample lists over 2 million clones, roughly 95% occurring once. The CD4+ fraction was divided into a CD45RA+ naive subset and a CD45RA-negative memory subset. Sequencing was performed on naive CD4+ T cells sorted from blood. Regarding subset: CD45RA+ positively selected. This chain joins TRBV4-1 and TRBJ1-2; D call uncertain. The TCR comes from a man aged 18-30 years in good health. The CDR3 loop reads CASSQVPLHGYTF. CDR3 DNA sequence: TGCGCCAGCAGCCAAGTTCCCTTGCATGGCTACACCTTC.